This record looks at one T cell receptor (beta chain) sequence and its context. What it binds is not known. The V segment lost 5 bases and the J segment 4 bases; nucleotides outside the gene matches: 5. CDR1 is SGHTA and CDR2 is FQGNSA in the germline V gene. The CDR3 loop spans 14 amino acids. Profiled with immunoSEQ multiplex PCR; TCRdb holds only in-frame clones, not every one. The sample holds roughly 2,500,000 clones, roughly 93% seen once. This record comes from a study of shared clonotypes between healthy human individuals. The study, taken as a whole, reports: Estimated clonotype richness was generally higher in naive than memory subsets.

The chain is built from TRBV7-2 and TRBJ2-1; 7 bases line up with TRBD2. The TCR sequence derives from a young man in good health. Some clones in this sample may be carry-over from other donors' samples. Sample: naive CD4+ T cells from PBMCs. Subset here: CD45RA+ positively selected. In DNA, the CDR3 is TGTGCCAGCAGCCCCGGACTAGTTTACAATGAGCAGTTCTTC. Its protein is CASSPGLVYNEQFF.